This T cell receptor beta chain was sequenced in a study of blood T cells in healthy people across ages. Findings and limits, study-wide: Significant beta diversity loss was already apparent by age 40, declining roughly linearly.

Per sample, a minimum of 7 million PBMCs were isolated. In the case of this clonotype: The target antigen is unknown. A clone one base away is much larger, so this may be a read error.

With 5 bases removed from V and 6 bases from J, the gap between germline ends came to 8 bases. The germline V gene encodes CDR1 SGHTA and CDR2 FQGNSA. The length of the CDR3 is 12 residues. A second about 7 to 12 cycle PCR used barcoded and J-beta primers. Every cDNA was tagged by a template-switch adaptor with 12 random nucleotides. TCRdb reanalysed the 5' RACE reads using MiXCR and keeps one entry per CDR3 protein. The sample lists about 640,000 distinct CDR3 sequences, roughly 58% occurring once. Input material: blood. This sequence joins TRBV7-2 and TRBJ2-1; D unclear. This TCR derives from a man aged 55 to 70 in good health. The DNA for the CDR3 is TGTGCCAGCAGCCCCTGGGGCAATGAGCAGTTCTTC. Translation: CASSPWGNEQFF.